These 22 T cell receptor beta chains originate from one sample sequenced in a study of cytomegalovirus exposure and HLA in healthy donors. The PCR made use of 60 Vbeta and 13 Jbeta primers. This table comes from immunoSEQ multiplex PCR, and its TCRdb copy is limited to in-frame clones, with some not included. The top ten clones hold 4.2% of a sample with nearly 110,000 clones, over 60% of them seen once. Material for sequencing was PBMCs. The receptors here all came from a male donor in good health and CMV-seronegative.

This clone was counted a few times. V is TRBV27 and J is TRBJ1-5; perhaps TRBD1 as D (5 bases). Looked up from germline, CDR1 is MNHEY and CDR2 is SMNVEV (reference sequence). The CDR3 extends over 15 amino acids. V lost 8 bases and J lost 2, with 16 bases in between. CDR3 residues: CASRQGAGGNQPQHF. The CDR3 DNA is TGTGCCAGCCGACAAGGGGCAGGAGGCAATCAGCCCCAGCATTTT.

The CDR3, as DNA: TGTGCCAGCAGCCCCTCCCAGACCCAGTACTTC. This codes for CASSPSQTQYF. The gene calls are TRBV11-2 and TRBJ2-5; D is uncertain. The V end lost 5 bases, the J end lost 6 bases, and 7 bases lay between the germline ends. The V gene's germline CDR1 is SGHAT and CDR2 FQNNGV. CDR3 length equals 11 residues.

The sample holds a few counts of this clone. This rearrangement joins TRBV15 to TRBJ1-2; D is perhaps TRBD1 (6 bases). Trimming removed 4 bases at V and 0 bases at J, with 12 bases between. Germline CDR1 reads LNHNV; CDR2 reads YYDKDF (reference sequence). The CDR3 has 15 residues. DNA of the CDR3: TGTGCCACCAGCAAAAGTGGACAGACTAACTATGGCTACACCTTC. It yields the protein CATSKSGQTNYGYTF.

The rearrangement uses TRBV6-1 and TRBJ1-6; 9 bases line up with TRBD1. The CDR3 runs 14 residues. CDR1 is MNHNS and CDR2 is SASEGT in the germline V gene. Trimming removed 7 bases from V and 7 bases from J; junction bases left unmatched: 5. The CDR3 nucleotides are TGTGCCAGCAACTTCGGACAGGGGAATTCACCCCTCCACTTT. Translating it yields CASNFGQGNSPLHF.

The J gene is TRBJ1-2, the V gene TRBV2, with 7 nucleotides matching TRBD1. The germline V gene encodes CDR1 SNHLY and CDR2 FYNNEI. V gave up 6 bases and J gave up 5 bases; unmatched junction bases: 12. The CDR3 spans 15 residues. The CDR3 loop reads CASRISTDRVYGYTF. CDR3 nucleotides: TGTGCCAGCAGAATATCAACTGACAGGGTATATGGCTACACCTTC.

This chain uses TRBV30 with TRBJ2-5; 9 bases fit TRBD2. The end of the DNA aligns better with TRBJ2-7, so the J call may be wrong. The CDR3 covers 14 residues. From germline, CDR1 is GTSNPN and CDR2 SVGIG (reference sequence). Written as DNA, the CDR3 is TGTGCCTGGAGTTCGGGACTAGCTTTAACCGAGCAGTACTTC. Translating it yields CAWSSGLALTEQYF.

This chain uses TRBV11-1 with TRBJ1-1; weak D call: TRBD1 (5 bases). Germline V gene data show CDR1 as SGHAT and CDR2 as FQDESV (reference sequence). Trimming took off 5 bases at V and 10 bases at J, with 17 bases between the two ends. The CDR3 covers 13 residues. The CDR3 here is CASSGGLYTRAFF. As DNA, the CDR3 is TGTGCCAGCAGCGGGGGACTCTACACCCGAGCTTTCTTT.

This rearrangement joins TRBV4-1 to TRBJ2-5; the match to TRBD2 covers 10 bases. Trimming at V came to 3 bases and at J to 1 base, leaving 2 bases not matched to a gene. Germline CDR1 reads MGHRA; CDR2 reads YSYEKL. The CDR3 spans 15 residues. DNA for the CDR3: TGCGCCAGCAGCCAGGGACTAGCGTCCCAAGAGACCCAGTACTTC. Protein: CASSQGLASQETQYF.

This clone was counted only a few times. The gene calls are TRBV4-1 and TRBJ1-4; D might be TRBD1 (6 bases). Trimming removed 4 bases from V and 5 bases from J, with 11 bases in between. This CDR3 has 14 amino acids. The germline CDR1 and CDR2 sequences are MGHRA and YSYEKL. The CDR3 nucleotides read TGCGCCAGCAGCCTAGGACAGACAAATGAAAAACTGTTTTTT. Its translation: CASSLGQTNEKLFF.

CDR3 in amino acids: CASSKSRDRGLVDTEAFF. The CDR3 region has the DNA TGTGCCAGCAGCAAGAGTCGGGACAGGGGTTTGGTGGACACTGAAGCTTTCTTT. This sequence joins TRBV21-1 and TRBJ1-1; the listed D gene, TRBD1, was not tested against the DNA. TRBV21-1 is an annotated pseudogene. CDR3 size: 18 residues.

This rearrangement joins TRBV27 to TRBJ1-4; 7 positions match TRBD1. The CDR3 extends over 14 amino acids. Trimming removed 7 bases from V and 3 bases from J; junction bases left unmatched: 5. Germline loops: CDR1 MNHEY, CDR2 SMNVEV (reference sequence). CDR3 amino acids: CASKYRGANEKLFF. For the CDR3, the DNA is TGTGCCAGCAAATACAGGGGTGCTAATGAAAAACTGTTTTTT.

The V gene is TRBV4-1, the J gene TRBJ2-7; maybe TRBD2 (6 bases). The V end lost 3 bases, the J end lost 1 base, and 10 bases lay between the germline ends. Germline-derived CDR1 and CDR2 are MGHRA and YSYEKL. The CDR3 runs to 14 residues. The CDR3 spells CASSQGLWSYEQYF. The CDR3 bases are TGCGCCAGCAGCCAGGGACTGTGGTCCTACGAGCAGTACTTC.

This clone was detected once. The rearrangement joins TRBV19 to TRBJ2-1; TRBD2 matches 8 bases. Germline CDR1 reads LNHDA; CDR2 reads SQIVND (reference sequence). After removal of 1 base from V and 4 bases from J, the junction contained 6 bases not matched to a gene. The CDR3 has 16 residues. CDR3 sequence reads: CASSIVIAGPYNEQFF. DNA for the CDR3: TGTGCCAGTAGTATAGTTATAGCGGGGCCTTACAATGAGCAGTTCTTC.

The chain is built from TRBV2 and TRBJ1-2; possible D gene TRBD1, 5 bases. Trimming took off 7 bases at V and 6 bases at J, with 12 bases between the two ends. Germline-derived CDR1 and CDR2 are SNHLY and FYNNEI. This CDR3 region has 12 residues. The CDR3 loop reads CASNSGIDGYTF. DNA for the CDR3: TGTGCCAGCAACTCAGGGATTGATGGCTACACCTTC.

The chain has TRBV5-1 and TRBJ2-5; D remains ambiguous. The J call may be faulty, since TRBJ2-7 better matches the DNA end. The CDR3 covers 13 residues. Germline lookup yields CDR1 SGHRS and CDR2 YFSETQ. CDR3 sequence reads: CASSFAGSYEQYF. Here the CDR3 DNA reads TGCGCCAGCAGCTTCGCAGGATCCTACGAGCAGTACTTC.

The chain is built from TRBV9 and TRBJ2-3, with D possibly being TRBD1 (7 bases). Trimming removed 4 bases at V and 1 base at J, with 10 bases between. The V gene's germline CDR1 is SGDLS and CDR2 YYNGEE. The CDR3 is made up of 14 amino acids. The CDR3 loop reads CASSPRGGTDTQYF. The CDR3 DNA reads TGTGCCAGCAGCCCCAGGGGGGGCACAGATACGCAGTATTTT.

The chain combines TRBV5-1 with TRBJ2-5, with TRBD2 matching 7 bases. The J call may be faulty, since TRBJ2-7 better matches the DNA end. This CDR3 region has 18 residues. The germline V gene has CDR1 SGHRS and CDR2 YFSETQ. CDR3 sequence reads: CASSLIGYGRQNFYEQYF. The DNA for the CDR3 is TGCGCCAGCAGCTTGATAGGATACGGGAGGCAGAATTTCTACGAGCAGTACTTC.

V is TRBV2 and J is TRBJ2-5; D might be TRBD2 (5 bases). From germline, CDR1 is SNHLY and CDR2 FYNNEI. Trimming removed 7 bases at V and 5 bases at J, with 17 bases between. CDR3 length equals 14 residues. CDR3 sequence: CASKDVPSGETQYF. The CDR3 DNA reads TGTGCCAGCAAGGACGTCCCCTCGGGGGAGACCCAGTACTTC.

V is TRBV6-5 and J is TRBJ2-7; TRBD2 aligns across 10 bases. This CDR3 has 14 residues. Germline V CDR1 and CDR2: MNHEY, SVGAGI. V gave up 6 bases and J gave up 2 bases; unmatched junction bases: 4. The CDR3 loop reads CASRTGTSAYEQYF. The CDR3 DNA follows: TGTGCCAGCAGGACCGGGACTAGCGCCTACGAGCAGTACTTC.

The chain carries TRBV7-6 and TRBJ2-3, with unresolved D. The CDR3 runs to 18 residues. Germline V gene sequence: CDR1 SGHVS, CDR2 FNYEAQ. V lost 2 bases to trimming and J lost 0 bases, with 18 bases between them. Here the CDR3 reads CASSLYSYSLTSTDTQYF. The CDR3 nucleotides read TGTGCCAGCAGCTTATATTCCTACTCCTTGACTAGCACAGATACGCAGTATTTT.

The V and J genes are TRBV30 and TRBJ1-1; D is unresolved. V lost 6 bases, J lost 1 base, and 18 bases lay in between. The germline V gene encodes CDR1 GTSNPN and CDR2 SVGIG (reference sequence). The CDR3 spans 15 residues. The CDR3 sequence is CACRRGGIGNTEAFF. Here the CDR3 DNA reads TGTGCCTGTCGGAGAGGAGGGATCGGGAACACTGAAGCTTTCTTT.

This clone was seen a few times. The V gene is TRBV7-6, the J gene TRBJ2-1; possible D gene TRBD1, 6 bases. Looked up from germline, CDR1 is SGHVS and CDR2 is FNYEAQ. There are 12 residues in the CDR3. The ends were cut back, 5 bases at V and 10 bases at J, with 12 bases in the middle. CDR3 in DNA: TGTGCCAGCAGCCCAGGGACACAGGAGCAGTTCTTC. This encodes CASSPGTQEQFF. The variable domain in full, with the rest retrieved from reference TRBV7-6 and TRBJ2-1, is GAGVSQSPRYKVTKRGQDVALRCDPISGHVSLYWYRQALGQGPEFLTYFNYEAQQDKSGLPNDRFSAERPEGSISTLTIQRTEQRDSAMYRCASSPGTQEQFFGPGTRLTVL.